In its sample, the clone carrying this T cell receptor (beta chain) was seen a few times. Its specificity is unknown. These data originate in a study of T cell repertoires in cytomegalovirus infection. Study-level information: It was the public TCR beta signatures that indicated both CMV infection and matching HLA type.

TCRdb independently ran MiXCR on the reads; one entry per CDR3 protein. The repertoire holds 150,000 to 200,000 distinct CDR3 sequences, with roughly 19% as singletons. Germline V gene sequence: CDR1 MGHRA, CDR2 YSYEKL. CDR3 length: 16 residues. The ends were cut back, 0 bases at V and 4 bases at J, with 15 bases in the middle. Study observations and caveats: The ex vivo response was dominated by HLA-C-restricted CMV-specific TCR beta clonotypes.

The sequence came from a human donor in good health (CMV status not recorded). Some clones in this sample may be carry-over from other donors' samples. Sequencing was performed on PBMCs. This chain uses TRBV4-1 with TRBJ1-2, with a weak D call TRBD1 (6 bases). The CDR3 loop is CASSQDRGGPGYGYTF. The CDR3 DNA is TGCGCCAGCAGCCAAGATCGGGGGGGGCCTGGCTATGGCTACACCTTC.